This TCR beta chain was profiled in a study of blood T cell repertoires in COVID-19. Study at large: From the United States, Italy and Spain came samples of acute and convalescent COVID-19. Sample material is recorded as cDNA or gDNA derived from T cells, B-cell-depleted T cells, or PBMCs.

The germline V gene encodes CDR1 WSHSY and CDR2 SAAADI. CDR3 length equals 15 residues. Unmatched junction bases numbered 5, after V lost 0 bases and J lost 7 bases. Authors' analysis steps: Nucleated cell counts were estimated from reference gene primer amplification. Profiled with immunoSEQ multiplex PCR; TCRdb holds only in-frame clones, not every one. D and trimming come from the DNA, and the V and J calls and clone size come from that table. The data contain 70,000 to 95,000 clones, approximately 90% of them singletons. The receptor comes from a woman aged 50 to 65 in a cohort sampled during active COVID-19. The specimen was peripheral blood. The chain joins TRBV10-2 to TRBJ1-5, with 8 bases identical to TRBD1. The CDR3 loop is CASSESGQGRQPQHF. CDR3 sequence (DNA): TGCGCCAGCAGTGAGTCAGGACAGGGAAGACAGCCCCAGCATTTT.